This is a list of T cell receptor beta chains from one sample in a study of blood T cell repertoires in COVID-19. Libraries were prepared by immunoSEQ multiplex PCR; TCRdb keeps only in-frame clonotypes and omits some of them. The data hold some 150,000 clones, with 80% to 90% observed a single time. What was sequenced was peripheral blood. The receptors were gathered from a man in his 70s with acute or convalescent COVID-19. CDR3s include the opening cysteine and the closing phenylalanine or tryptophan. A D gene is named only where the DNA matches it firmly. Clone size is shown for a subset of rows, as once, few, many or a class of expanded clone.

TRBV5-6,TRBJ1-1,.,.,11,TGTGCCAGCAGCCGGAACACTGAAGCTTTCTTT,CASSRNTEAFF
TRBV5-1,TRBJ2-2,.,TRBD1,14,TGCGCCAGCAGCGGGGACAGGGGGACCGGGGAGCTGTTTTTT,CASSGDRGTGELFF
TRBV19,TRBJ1-5,.,TRBD1,19,TGTGCCAGTAGTATTCCGGGACAGGCCAGAGATAAAAGCAATCAGCCCCAGCATTTT,CASSIPGQARDKSNQPQHF
TRBV6-5,TRBJ2-5,few,.,13,TGTGCCAGCAGTTGGCAGGGGGGAGAGACCCAGTACTTC,CASSWQGGETQYF
TRBV4-1,TRBJ2-5,.,.,15,TGCGCCAGCAGCCAAGATCCCCAGGGTTCGCGGACCCAGTACTTC,CASSQDPQGSRTQYF
TRBV7-3,TRBJ2-5,.,.,13,TGTGCCAGCAGCTTAGGTGGACTGGAGACCCAGTACTTC,CASSLGGLETQYF
TRBV7-6,TRBJ2-2,.,TRBD1,14,TGTGCCAGCAGACTACAGGGGGCAACCGGGGAGCTGTTTTTT,CASRLQGATGELFF
TRBV4-2,TRBJ2-5,.,TRBD2,16,TGTGCCAGCAGCCAAGACCTCGGGACTAGTGGAGAGACCCAGTACTTC,CASSQDLGTSGETQYF
TRBV6-5,TRBJ2-7,.,.,15,TGTGCCAGCAGTTACCACCGGGACAACTCCTACGAGCAGTACTTC,CASSYHRDNSYEQYF
TRBV19,TRBJ2-3,.,TRBD2,13,TGTGCCAGTATCGGGAGGGGCACAGATACGCAGTATTTT,CASIGRGTDTQYF
TRBV5-1,TRBJ2-1,.,TRBD2,15,TGCGCCAGCAGCCCTAGGTCGGGAGGGTGGAATGAGCAGTTCTTC,CASSPRSGGWNEQFF
TRBV11-2,TRBJ2-1,.,.,13,TGTGCCAGCAGCCCAGACAGGCGCAATGAGCAGTTCTTC,CASSPDRRNEQFF
TRBV27,TRBJ1-4,.,.,15,TGTGCCAGCAGTTTATTGGGGGGGCAGGGTGAAAAACTGTTTTTT,CASSLLGGQGEKLFF
TRBV9,TRBJ2-1,.,TRBD2,16,TGTGCCAGCAGCGTAAATAGCGGGAGCTCCTACAATGAGCAGTTCTTC,CASSVNSGSSYNEQFF
TRBV20-1,TRBJ2-7,few,TRBD1,17,TGCAGTGCTACTGACAGGGTCGGCGGACGTAGCTCCTACGAGCAGTACTTC,CSATDRVGGRSSYEQYF
TRBV30,TRBJ1-2,.,.,12,TGTGCCTGGAGTGTAGGGGGGGATGGCTACACCTTC,CAWSVGGDGYTF
TRBV18,TRBJ1-4,.,.,16,TGTGCCAGCTCTCCGCAGTTAGGAGCAACTAATGAAAAACTGTTTTTT,CASSPQLGATNEKLFF
TRBV18,TRBJ1-3,.,.,14,TGTGCCAGCTCACCACAGAACAGCTTAAACACCATATATTTT,CASSPQNSLNTIYF
TRBV15,TRBJ2-3,.,.,16,TGTGCCACCAGCAGACTTGTGGCGGGAATCACAGATACGCAGTATTTT,CATSRLVAGITDTQYF
TRBV6-5,TRBJ1-1,.,.,14,TGTGCCAGCAGCGACGGCAGGATTTGGAGGGAAGCTTTCTTT,CASSDGRIWREAFF
TRBV28,TRBJ2-4,.,TRBD2,16,TGTGCCAGCAGTGCCCATAGCGGGAGGAGGGGGAACATTCAGTACTTC,CASSAHSGRRGNIQYF
TRBV18,TRBJ2-7,.,TRBD2,15,TGTGCCAGCTCCCCTACTAGCGGTGGGTCCTACGAGCAGTACTTC,CASSPTSGGSYEQYF
TRBV15,TRBJ2-5,once,.,15,TGTGCCACCAACCGAGCCGGGGCGGGACAAGAGACCCAGTACTTC,CATNRAGAGQETQYF
TRBV3-1/TRBV3-2,TRBJ2-1,.,.,14,TGTGCCAGCAGCCTACACGGGAGAGGAAATGAGCAGTTCTTC,CASSLHGRGNEQFF
TRBV2,TRBJ2-1,.,.,17,TGTGCCAGCAGTGAAGTAGGGGCCCCCTCCTCCTACAATGAGCAGTTCTTC,CASSEVGAPSSYNEQFF
TRBV5-4,TRBJ2-5,once,.,14,TGTGCCAGCAGCTTGAGCCCAGGGCTGGAGACCCAGTACTTC,CASSLSPGLETQYF
TRBV3-1/TRBV3-2,TRBJ1-2,.,TRBD1,13,TGTGCCAGCAGCCGGACAGGGGGCTATGGCTACACCTTC,CASSRTGGYGYTF
TRBV19,TRBJ1-2,.,TRBD1,13,TGTGCCATTCCGGGACAGATAAACTATGGCTACACCTTC,CAIPGQINYGYTF
TRBV5-1,TRBJ2-7,.,.,14,TGCGCCAGCAGCTTGGGTCGCGGGTACTACGAGCAGTACTTC,CASSLGRGYYEQYF
TRBV6-6,TRBJ1-4,once,.,12,TGTGCCAGCAGGCCGAGGGATGAAAAACTGTTTTTT,CASRPRDEKLFF
TRBV19,TRBJ2-3,.,TRBD1,16,TGTGCCAGTAGCCTCCCGGGACAGGGGGCAAGAGATACGCAGTATTTT,CASSLPGQGARDTQYF
TRBV2,TRBJ2-3,.,TRBD2,19,TGTGCCAGCAGTAGGTCGGGACTAGCGGGAGGAGGACACACAGATACGCAGTATTTT,CASSRSGLAGGGHTDTQYF
TRBV19,TRBJ2-7,.,.,12,TGTGCCAGTAAAGACAGAACCTACGAGCAGTACTTC,CASKDRTYEQYF
TRBV7-9,TRBJ2-7,.,TRBD1,15,TGTGCCAGCAGCTTACCTCAGGGGGCGAAAGTCGAGCAGTACTTC,CASSLPQGAKVEQYF
TRBV5-1,TRBJ1-2,.,TRBD1,14,TGCGCCAGCAGCTTGGGACAGGGGAATGAAGGCTACACCTTC,CASSLGQGNEGYTF
TRBV4-2,TRBJ2-2,.,.,13,TGTGCCAGCAGTCAAGAGGAGACCGGGGAGCTGTTTTTT,CASSQEETGELFF
TRBV5-1,TRBJ2-1,.,TRBD1,16,TGCGCCAGCAGCTTGGTGCCGGGACAGCCCTACAATGAGCAGTTCTTC,CASSLVPGQPYNEQFF
TRBV7-3,TRBJ1-6,.,.,14,TGTGCCAGCAGCTTAGGGCAGGGCGATTCACCCCTCCACTTT,CASSLGQGDSPLHF
TRBV6-5,TRBJ2-7,.,TRBD1,13,TGTGCCAGCAAAACCCCGGGACAGTACGAGCAGTACTTC,CASKTPGQYEQYF
TRBV14,TRBJ2-1,.,.,15,TGTGCCAGCAGCCAAGATGGCGGCCCTTACAATGAGCAGTTCTTC,CASSQDGGPYNEQFF
TRBV28,TRBJ2-7,.,.,19,TGTGCCAGCAGTTTAGGGCTGATGTGGAGGGATTCCCTAAACTACGAGCAGTACTTC,CASSLGLMWRDSLNYEQYF
TRBV6-2/TRBV6-3,TRBJ1-2,.,.,14,TGTGCCAGCAGTCGCGAGTTAACTACCTATGGCTACACCTTC,CASSRELTTYGYTF
TRBV3-1/TRBV3-2,TRBJ2-5,.,.,16,TGTGCCAGCAGCCCTAATCTAGCGATAGTAACAGAGACCCAGTACTTC,CASSPNLAIVTETQYF
TRBV29-1,TRBJ1-1,once,TRBD1,13,TGCAGCGTTGCTGACAGGGTGGGCACTGAAGCTTTCTTT,CSVADRVGTEAFF
TRBV4-1,TRBJ1-2,.,TRBD1,14,TGCGCCAGCAGCCAGGTACAGGGGACGGATGGCTACACCTTC,CASSQVQGTDGYTF
TRBV29-1,TRBJ1-2,.,.,14,TGCAGCGTTGGGTACCCCGCGTGGACAAGCGGCTACACCTTC,CSVGYPAWTSGYTF
TRBV5-5,TRBJ2-1,.,.,12,TGTGCCAGCAGCTTGGGCCTAAATGAGCAGTTCTTC,CASSLGLNEQFF
TRBV9,TRBJ2-3,.,.,15,TGTGCCAGCAGCGTAGAGGGACTGAACACAGATACGCAGTATTTT,CASSVEGLNTDTQYF
TRBV7-7,TRBJ2-1,few,.,13,TGTGCTAGCAGCTTGGACAGTTACAATGAGCAGTTCTTC,CASSLDSYNEQFF
TRBV4-2,TRBJ2-7,.,.,18,TGTGCCAGCAGCCAAGTCCCGGCGTCCAGGGCTGCCTCCATCGAGCAGTACTTC,CASSQVPASRAASIEQYF
TRBV9,TRBJ1-1,.,.,13,TGTGCCAGCAGCGTATCCGGGGGGTCTGAAGCTTTCTTT,CASSVSGGSEAFF
TRBV28,TRBJ1-3,.,.,13,TGTGCCAGCACCACCAGGCGGGGGAACACCATATATTTT,CASTTRRGNTIYF
TRBV2,TRBJ1-4,.,TRBD1,14,TGTGCCAGCAGGGGACAGCCAACTAATGAAAAACTGTTTTTT,CASRGQPTNEKLFF
TRBV10-3,TRBJ2-5,.,TRBD1,15,TGTGCCATCAGTATAGGGACAGGGGGCGAAGAGACCCAGTACTTC,CAISIGTGGEETQYF
TRBV28,TRBJ2-1,.,.,15,TGTGCCAGCAGCCCGATCGGGAGCCTTTACAATGAGCAGTTCTTC,CASSPIGSLYNEQFF
TRBV7-3,TRBJ2-6,.,TRBD1,19,TGTGCCAGCAGCTTATGGGGGACAGGGGAGAGCGCTGGGGCCAACGTCCTGACTTTC,CASSLWGTGESAGANVLTF
TRBV4-1,TRBJ2-7,.,TRBD2,20,TGCGCCAGCAGCGAAGCAAGCGGACTAGCGGGAGGGCGCCATACCTACGAGCAGTACTTC,CASSEASGLAGGRHTYEQYF
TRBV19,TRBJ2-5,.,TRBD2,15,TGTGCCAGTAGCCTGGCTAGCGGGAGGCGAGAGACCCAGTACTTC,CASSLASGRRETQYF
TRBV3-1/TRBV3-2,TRBJ1-2,.,TRBD1,14,TGTGCCAGCAGCCGGACAGGGGGCTACTATGGCTACACCTTC,CASSRTGGYYGYTF
TRBV4-1,TRBJ2-1,.,TRBD2,16,TGCGCCAGCAGCCAGGTCGGACTAGCGGCGTACAATGAGCAGTTCTTC,CASSQVGLAAYNEQFF